This T cell receptor beta chain was captured in a study of blood T cell repertoires in COVID-19 (dated by TCRdb to 2019 to 2021). As for the study more broadly: Samples covering the acute and convalescent phases of COVID-19 were provided by collaborators in the United States, Italy and Spain. The material from the prospective study consisted of cDNA or gDNA derived from T cells, B-cell-depleted T cells, or PBMCs. The dataset comprised deeply sampled blood TCRbeta repertoires from subjects exposed to, actively infected with, or recovered from COVID-19. A freely available public database, intended as a resource for researchers studying the immune response to SARS-CoV-2, is where the repertoires were released. Samples came from the ongoing ImmuneRACE study (first 160 participants) plus 1,254 subjects from 6 global collaborators. Nearly every sample came with metadata listing a de-identified subject ID, COVID-19 status, age in years and sex. Where available, HLA class I and class II types were taken from metadata supplied by the sample provider and were not determined by assay-based typing.

In the prospective study, participants were about 18 to 100 years old, resided in 20 to 30 geographic areas of the United States, and were enrolled through a virtual design. Cohort assignment in the prospective study relied on participant-reported clinical history from a screening survey and a study questionnaire. Exposed participants were defined as having been in contact with someone with a PCR-confirmed or clinician-diagnosed COVID-19 case within 2 weeks of study entry. Mobile phlebotomists in the prospective study collected whole blood, serum and a nasopharyngeal or oropharyngeal swab from every participant. Prospective study participants could optionally give additional blood draws and questionnaires over an approximately 2-month period. Before DNA extraction, blood samples from the prospective study were shipped at room temperature or frozen. Details on this clone: Its specific antigen is unknown. No much larger clone exists at a distance of one base, and base qualities are not known.

Ends trimmed: V by 3 bases, J by 0 bases; bases unmatched to a gene: 2. In the germline V gene (reference sequence), CDR1 corresponds to LNHDA and CDR2 to SQIVND. Inclusive of the bounding cysteine and phenylalanine, the CDR3 is 15 residues long. Only the CDR3 DNA is retained, 45 bases long and in frame from the first base. TCRbeta CDR3 regions were amplified from genomic DNA by means of the immunoSEQ Assay, a bias-controlled multiplex PCR. The authors processed their data as follows. Within the assay, amplification of reference gene primers was used to estimate how many nucleated cells each sample contained. Sequence reads were collapsed and filtered to measure the absolute abundance of every unique TCRbeta CDR3 rearrangement. For each sample, productive Simpson clonality was calculated by taking the square root of Simpson's diversity index across productive rearrangements. TCRdb provides this immuneACCESS table in a form limited to in-frame rearrangements. Some clones are lacking; in checked studies, under half of them reflect an unresolved V gene, and why the rest are absent is not known. That table furnishes V, J and clone size, whereas the DNA furnished D and trimming. The sample table lists 350,000 to 450,000 clones, roughly 90% of them with a count of one. The leading ten clones occupy about 1.5% of the sample.

Paper-wide results and their limitations: How much clinical and demographic metadata was included differed by source and by participant, and the metadata was provided uncurated.

Here the chain combines TRBV19 and TRBJ1-5; TRBD1 matches 7 bases in the middle. The sequencing sample was made of PBMCs or T cells enriched from blood (not recorded which). The TCR was taken from a woman aged 18 to 35 who had been exposed to COVID-19. The DNA sequence is TGTGCCAGTAGTATTGACAGGGCTAGCAATCAGCCCCAGCATTTT. Translated, this gives CASSIDRASNQPQHF.